The 4 T cell receptor beta chains reported below all come from one sample, sequenced in a study of T cell responses to AZD1222 COVID-19 vaccine. Clones were read by immunoSEQ multiplex PCR, and TCRdb kept only the in-frame ones, dropping some. Of under 200,000 clones listed, roughly 92% are singletons. The sample here was peripheral blood, taken on day 0 of AZD1222 vaccination. Receptor source: an adult in good health.

The J gene is TRBJ1-4, the V gene TRBV4-1, with no clear D. The CDR3 is made up of 17 amino acids. The V end lost 5 bases, the J end lost 0 bases, and 16 bases lay between the germline ends. The V gene's germline CDR1 is MGHRA and CDR2 YSYEKL. The CDR3 sequence: CASSTRGGSATNEKLFF. DNA for the CDR3: TGCGCCAGCAGCACCCGAGGAGGATCTGCAACTAATGAAAAACTGTTTTTT.

The chain joins TRBV3-1 (or the pseudogene TRBV3-2) to TRBJ2-7, with TRBD2 identical over 13 bases. This CDR3 is built from 17 residues. J gave up 5 bases and V 5 bases, and 12 bases lay outside the gene matches. Germline V CDR1 and CDR2: LGHDT, YNNKEL (reference sequence). DNA for the CDR3: TGTGCCAGCAGCTTACTTCCTCAGACTAGCGGGAGGAACGAGCAGTACTTC. Translation: CASSLLPQTSGRNEQYF.

This clone was counted between two and nine times. V gene TRBV6-2 or TRBV6-3 combines with J gene TRBJ1-2; a weak D match, TRBD1 (6 bases). The CDR3 extends over 14 amino acids. V shed 5 bases and J shed 4 bases, with 14 bases lying between them. Germline assignment: CDR1 MNHEY and CDR2 SVGEGT. CDR3 amino acids: CASSVGGAAYGYTF. The CDR3 region has the DNA TGTGCCAGCAGTGTTGGGGGCGCCGCCTATGGCTACACCTTC.

V and J are TRBV2 and TRBJ1-5; perhaps TRBD1 as D (5 bases). This CDR3 contains 15 residues. V was cut by 3 bases and J by 4 bases, with 13 bases left in between. Germline-derived CDR1 and CDR2 are SNHLY and FYNNEI. CDR3 residues: CASSDQGGSNQPQHF. For the CDR3, the DNA is TGTGCCAGCAGTGATCAGGGAGGGAGTAATCAGCCCCAGCATTTT.